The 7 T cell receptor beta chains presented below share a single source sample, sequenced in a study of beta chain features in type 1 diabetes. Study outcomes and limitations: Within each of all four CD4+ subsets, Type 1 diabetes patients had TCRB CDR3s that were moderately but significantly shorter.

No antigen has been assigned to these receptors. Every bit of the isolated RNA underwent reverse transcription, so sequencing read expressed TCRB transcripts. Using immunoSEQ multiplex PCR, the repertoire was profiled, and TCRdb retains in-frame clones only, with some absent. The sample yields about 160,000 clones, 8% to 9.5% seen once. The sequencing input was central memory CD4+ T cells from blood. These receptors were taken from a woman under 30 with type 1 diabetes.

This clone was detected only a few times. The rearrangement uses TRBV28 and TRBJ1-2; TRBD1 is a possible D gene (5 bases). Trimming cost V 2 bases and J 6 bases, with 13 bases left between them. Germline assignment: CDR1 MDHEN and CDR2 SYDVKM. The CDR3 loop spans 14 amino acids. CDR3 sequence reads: CASSLLWQGHGYTF. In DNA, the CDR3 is TGTGCCAGCAGTTTACTCTGGCAGGGCCATGGCTACACCTTC.

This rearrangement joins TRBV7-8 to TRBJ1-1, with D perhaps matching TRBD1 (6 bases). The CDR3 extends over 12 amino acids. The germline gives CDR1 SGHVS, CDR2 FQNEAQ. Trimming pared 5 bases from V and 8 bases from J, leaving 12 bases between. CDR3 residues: CASSRNRVEAFF. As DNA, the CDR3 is TGTGCCAGCAGCAGAAACAGGGTGGAAGCTTTCTTT.

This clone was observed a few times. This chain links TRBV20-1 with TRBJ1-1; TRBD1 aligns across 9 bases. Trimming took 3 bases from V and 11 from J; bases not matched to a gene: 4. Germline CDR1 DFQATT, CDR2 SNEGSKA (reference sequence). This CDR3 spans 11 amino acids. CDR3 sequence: CSASRDRAAFF. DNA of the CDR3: TGCAGTGCTAGCCGGGACAGGGCGGCTTTCTTT.

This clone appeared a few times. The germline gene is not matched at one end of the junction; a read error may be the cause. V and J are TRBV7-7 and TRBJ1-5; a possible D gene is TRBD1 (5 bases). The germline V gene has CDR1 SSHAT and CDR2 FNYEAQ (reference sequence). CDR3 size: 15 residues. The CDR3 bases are TGTGCTAGCAGCTTACCTCGACAGCGCAATCAGCCCCAGCATTTT. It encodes CASSLPRQRNQPQHF.

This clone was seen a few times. As DNA, the CDR3 is TGTGCCACCAGCACCCCAGGGGGGCGGGAGACCCAGTACTTC. It yields the protein CATSTPGGRETQYF. This chain joins TRBV15 and TRBJ2-5, with a tentative D call TRBD1 (7 bases). The V gene lost 4 bases and the J gene lost 5 bases, with 14 bases spanning the gap. This CDR3 is 14 amino acids long. Germline-derived CDR1 and CDR2 are LNHNV and YYDKDF (reference sequence).

The CDR3 protein is CAWSVSGWNTEAFF. The CDR3, as DNA: TGTGCCTGGAGTGTAAGCGGATGGAACACTGAAGCTTTCTTT. V and J are TRBV30 and TRBJ1-1, with D uncertain. Germline loops: CDR1 GTSNPN, CDR2 SVGIG (reference sequence). V lost 0 bases, J lost 1 base, and 9 bases lay in between. There are 14 residues in the CDR3. The full variable domain, its missing parts supplied by reference TRBV30 and TRBJ1-1, is SQTIHQWPATLVQPVGSPLSLECTVEGTSNPNLYWYRQAAGRGLQLLFYSVGIGQISSEVPQNLSASRPQDRQFILSSKKLLLSDSGFYLCAWSVSGWNTEAFFGQGTRLTVV.

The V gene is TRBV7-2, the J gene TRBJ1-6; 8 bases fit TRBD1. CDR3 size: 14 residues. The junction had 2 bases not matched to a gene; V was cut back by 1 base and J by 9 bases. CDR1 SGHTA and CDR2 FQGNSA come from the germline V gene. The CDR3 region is CASSLDRGGSPLHF. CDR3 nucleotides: TGTGCCAGCAGCTTAGACAGGGGGGGTTCACCCCTCCACTTT.